A selection of T cell receptor beta chains follows, all from one sample in a study of blood T cell repertoires in COVID-19. Using immunoSEQ multiplex PCR, the repertoire was profiled, and TCRdb retains in-frame clones only, with some absent. The data contain hundreds of thousands of clones, 86% of them seen just once; the ten biggest clones take up roughly 2%. The sample was PBMCs or T cells enriched from blood (not recorded which). These receptors were collected from a woman aged 50 to 60 who had recovered from COVID-19. The CDR3 runs from the conserved cysteine through the conserved F or W. The D gene is left open where the match is weak.

D,V,J,CDR3
NA,TRBV30,TRBJ1-2,CAWSSGNYGYTF
NA,TRBV21-1,TRBJ1-4,CASSKAACPGGEKLFF
NA,TRBV5-1,TRBJ1-6,CASSLDPGKNSPLHF
NA,TRBV20-1,TRBJ2-5,CSATRETQYF
NA,TRBV7-9,TRBJ2-1,CASSLEGAHEQFF
NA,TRBV5-1,TRBJ1-2,CASSPARGNYGYTF
TRBD1,TRBV27,TRBJ1-2,CASSLSGTGNYGYTF
NA,TRBV12-3/TRBV12-4,TRBJ1-1,CASSLGVLRGAFF
TRBD2,TRBV27,TRBJ2-3,CASSLPTSGRTDTQYF
TRBD2,TRBV18,TRBJ2-1,CASSPGLAEEQFF
TRBD1,TRBV28,TRBJ2-7,CASSSPGQGLWEQYF
NA,TRBV5-4,TRBJ1-1,CASTPQGWDTEAFF
TRBD1,TRBV11-3,TRBJ1-1,CASSSGQGRNTEAFF
TRBD1,TRBV9,TRBJ2-3,CASSARGTGVPYTDTQYF
TRBD1,TRBV6-5,TRBJ1-2,CASRPPGQGNSYTF
TRBD1,TRBV24-1,TRBJ1-1,CATSKGANTEAFF
NA,TRBV5-4,TRBJ2-7,CASSLSSSFYEQYF
TRBD1,TRBV15,TRBJ2-5,CATSRGGQGYQETQYF
TRBD1,TRBV12-5,TRBJ2-7,CASGLGGQSYEQYF
TRBD1,TRBV27,TRBJ1-2,CASSLRDRGSYGYTF
NA,TRBV6-5,TRBJ1-2,CASSYKMGGYGYTF
NA,TRBV21-1,TRBJ2-1,CASSKEASGDYNEQFF
NA,TRBV19,TRBJ2-5,CASSFDSSPGQETQYF
NA,TRBV11-3,TRBJ2-4,CASSSPRVNIQYF
NA,TRBV6-6,TRBJ1-2,CASSYLDYGYTF
TRBD1,TRBV10-3,TRBJ2-2,CAIRRGTEHTGELFF
TRBD1,TRBV28,TRBJ1-2,CASRELQGFNGYTF
NA,TRBV18,TRBJ1-3,CASSPSGGGSGNTIYF
NA,TRBV18,TRBJ1-2,CASSPQSVVPGTNYGYTF
TRBD2,TRBV15,TRBJ2-1,CATNSPPTSGRETTYNEQFF
NA,TRBV6-5,TRBJ1-1,CASSYSPGRGTEAFF
TRBD2,TRBV6-5,TRBJ2-3,CASSPKTSGKYTQYF
NA,TRBV7-2,TRBJ2-3,CASSFPTLLGDTQYF
TRBD2,TRBV14,TRBJ2-7,CASSPGVAGVQYF
NA,TRBV5-1,TRBJ1-1,CASSLVQGEGIEAFF
NA,TRBV10-3,TRBJ1-1,CAISERSANTEAFF
NA,TRBV28,TRBJ1-4,CASSRSGTLNEKLFF
NA,TRBV10-1,TRBJ2-2,CARLTGELFF
NA,TRBV13,TRBJ1-2,CASSLTLTKDSNYGYTF
NA,TRBV7-5,TRBJ2-3,CARSLEARFTDTQYF
NA,TRBV5-4,TRBJ2-1,CASSSIGVSYNEQFF
NA,TRBV12-3/TRBV12-4,TRBJ1-1,CASRVDTEAFF
TRBD1,TRBV7-8,TRBJ2-7,CASSLAPRTGTLSEQYF
TRBD1,TRBV12-5,TRBJ2-5,CASGFPGQGRKTQYF
NA,TRBV7-9,TRBJ2-7,CASSSTGDFTTYEQYF
NA,TRBV7-9,TRBJ1-4,CASSEQGEKLFF
TRBD2,TRBV5-4,TRBJ2-1,CASSLTSGSSISFF
TRBD2,TRBV9,TRBJ2-1,CASSVVPSGGAYNEQFF
NA,TRBV6-1,TRBJ1-1,CASSDRDRWNTEAFF
NA,TRBV5-5,TRBJ1-1,CASSQVNTEAFF
NA,TRBV27,TRBJ1-5,CASSRGGARQPQHF
NA,TRBV7-2,TRBJ1-2,CASSSTVVYGYTF
TRBD1,TRBV28,TRBJ1-2,CASSAQGGNYGYTF
NA,TRBV25-1,TRBJ2-5,CASSATGLETQYF
NA,TRBV28,TRBJ2-7,CASRTPKYEQYF
TRBD2,TRBV15,TRBJ2-7,CATSTLRGGYEQYF
NA,TRBV6-2/TRBV6-3,TRBJ1-1,CASSQGSEAFF
TRBD1,TRBV19,TRBJ1-3,CASKQGLGNTIYF
TRBD1,TRBV18,TRBJ2-1,CASSPLDRVLDEQFF